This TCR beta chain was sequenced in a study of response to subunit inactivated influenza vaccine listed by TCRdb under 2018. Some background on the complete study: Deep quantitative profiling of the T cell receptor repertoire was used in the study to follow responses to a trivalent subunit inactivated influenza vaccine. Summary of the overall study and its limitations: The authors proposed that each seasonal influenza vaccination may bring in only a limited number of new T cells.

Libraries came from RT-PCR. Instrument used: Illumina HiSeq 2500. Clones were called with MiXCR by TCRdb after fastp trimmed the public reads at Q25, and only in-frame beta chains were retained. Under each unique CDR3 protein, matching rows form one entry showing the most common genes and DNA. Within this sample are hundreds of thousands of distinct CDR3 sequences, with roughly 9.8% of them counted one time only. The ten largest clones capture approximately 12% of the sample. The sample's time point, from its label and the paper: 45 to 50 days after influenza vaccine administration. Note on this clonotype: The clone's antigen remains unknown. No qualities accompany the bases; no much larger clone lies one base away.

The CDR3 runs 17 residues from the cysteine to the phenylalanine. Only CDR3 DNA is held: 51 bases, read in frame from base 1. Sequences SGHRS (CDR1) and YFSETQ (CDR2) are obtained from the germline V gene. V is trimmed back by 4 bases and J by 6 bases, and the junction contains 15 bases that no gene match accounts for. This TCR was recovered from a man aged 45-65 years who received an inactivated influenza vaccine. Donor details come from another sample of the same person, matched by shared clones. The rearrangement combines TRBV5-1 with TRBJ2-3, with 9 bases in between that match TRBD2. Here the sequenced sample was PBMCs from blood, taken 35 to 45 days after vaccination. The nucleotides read TGCGCCAGCAGCGCATTGGGCGCGGGGGGGAGCGAGGATACGCAGTATTTT. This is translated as CASSALGAGGSEDTQYF.